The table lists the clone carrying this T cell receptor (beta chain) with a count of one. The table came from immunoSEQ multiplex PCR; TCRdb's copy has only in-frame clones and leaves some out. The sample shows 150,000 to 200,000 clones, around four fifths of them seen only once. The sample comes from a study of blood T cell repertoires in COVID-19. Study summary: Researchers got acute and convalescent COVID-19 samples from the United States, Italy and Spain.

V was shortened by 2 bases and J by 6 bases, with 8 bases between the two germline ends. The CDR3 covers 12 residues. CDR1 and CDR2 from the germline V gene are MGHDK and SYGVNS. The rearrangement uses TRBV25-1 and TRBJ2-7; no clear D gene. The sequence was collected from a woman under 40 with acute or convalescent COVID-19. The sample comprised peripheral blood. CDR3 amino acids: CASSELVVEQYF. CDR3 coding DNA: TGTGCCAGCAGTGAACTCGTCGTCGAGCAGTACTTC.